This TCR beta chain was profiled in a study of a mutant IDH1 vaccine in newly diagnosed glioma. Study context: Treated patients had a mean age of approximately 40 years and a sex split that was roughly 60% male and about 38% female. It was radiotherapy, temozolomide, or both that patients received previously, with most receiving both.

Time point meaning: baseline, week 1 (first vaccination visit). Regarding treatment: pre-vaccination baseline after standard-of-care therapy. Donors harbored newly found WHO grade 3 or 4 IDH1-mutant, ATRX-lost astrocytomas. V lost 1 base to trimming and J lost 3 bases; unmatched junction nucleotides: 6. CDR3 size: 15 residues. Germline CDR1 SGHAT, CDR2 FQNNGV. Libraries were prepared by immunoSEQ multiplex PCR; TCRdb keeps only in-frame clonotypes and omits some of them. The table records roughly 70,000 clones, 80% to 90% of them present only once. The clonotype originates from a woman younger than 30 with glioma. Some clones in this sample may be carry-over from other donors' samples. This specimen consisted of peripheral blood mononuclear cells (PBMCs), obtained from a glioma patient treated with radiotherapy, temozolomide or both. The V gene is TRBV11-2, the J gene TRBJ2-7, with 7 nucleotides matching TRBD2. This chain's CDR3 is CASSLVAGAFYEQYF. Written as DNA, the CDR3 is TGTGCCAGCAGCTTAGTAGCGGGTGCATTCTACGAGCAGTACTTC.